A single sample is the source of the 15 T cell receptor beta chains below, sequenced in a study of response to subunit inactivated influenza vaccine. Using its own MiXCR run on the RT-PCR reads, TCRdb lists one record per CDR3 protein. Here the sample spans roughly 160,000 distinct CDR3 sequences, 9.5% to 12% being singletons. Here the sequenced sample was CD8+ T cells sorted from PBMCs, taken less than 30 months after vaccination. The receptors here all came from a man between 50 and 69 years old who received an inactivated influenza vaccine.

The rearrangement links TRBV20-1 to TRBJ1-4; D not certain. Looked up from germline, CDR1 is DFQATT and CDR2 is SNEGSKA (reference sequence). The CDR3 totals 14 residues. V lost 1 base, J lost 6 bases, and 12 bases lay in between. CDR3 sequence (DNA): TGCAGTGCTAGAGCTCAAGGCAGGCATGAAAAACTGTTTTTT. Translating gives CSARAQGRHEKLFF.

The gene calls are TRBV11-1 and TRBJ2-5; no clear D. The CDR3 loop spans 15 amino acids. V lost 5 bases, J lost 3 bases, and 16 bases lay in between. Germline-derived CDR1 and CDR2 are SGHAT and FQDESV (reference sequence). The CDR3 DNA sequence: TGTGCCAGCAGCCCCTGGACGGGTGGCGAAGAGACCCAGTACTTC. This translates into CASSPWTGGEETQYF.

V is TRBV3-1 and J is TRBJ2-3; 9 bases map to TRBD2. Per germline, CDR1 LGHDT and CDR2 YNNKEL (reference sequence). CDR3 length equals 15 residues. The J segment lost 5 bases and the V segment lost 4 bases, leaving 7 bases of the junction unmatched. DNA of the CDR3: TGTGCCAGCAGCCCAACCCTAGCGGGGATAGATACGCAGTATTTT. Translated: CASSPTLAGIDTQYF.

V usage is TRBV7-2 and J usage is TRBJ2-5, with TRBD2 matching over 10 bases. After removal of 1 base from V and 0 bases from J, the junction contained 2 bases not matched to a gene. The V gene's germline CDR1 is SGHTA and CDR2 FQGNSA. The CDR3 contains 16 residues. This chain's CDR3 is CASSLEAGGNQETQYF. CDR3 nucleotide sequence: TGTGCCAGCAGCTTAGAAGCGGGGGGGAACCAAGAGACCCAGTACTTC.

The V call is TRBV6-2 or TRBV6-3, the J call TRBJ2-5; D may correspond to TRBD1 or TRBD2 (5 bases each). V gave up 2 bases and J gave up 0 bases, with 10 bases separating them. The CDR3 extends over 15 amino acids. CDR1 and CDR2 (germline): MNHEY, SVGEGT. CDR3 region: CASSYRDPYQETQYF. CDR3 DNA: TGTGCCAGCAGTTACAGGGACCCGTACCAAGAGACCCAGTACTTC.

This clonotype was recorded many times. V and J are TRBV20-1 and TRBJ1-2, with a tentative D call TRBD1 (6 bases). The V gene's germline CDR1 is DFQATT and CDR2 SNEGSKA (reference sequence). V was clipped by 0 bases and J by 4 bases, with 15 bases between them. The CDR3 has 15 amino acids. The CDR3 DNA is TGCAGTGCTAGAGATCCCAGGGGTGCGCGCTATGGCTACACCTTC. It codes for CSARDPRGARYGYTF.

This clonotype was counted between two and nine times. The rearrangement links TRBV4-3 to TRBJ1-1, with D uncertain. This CDR3 is 15 amino acids long. Germline lookup yields CDR1 LGHNA and CDR2 YSLEER. Between the trimmed V and J ends, which lost 2 bases and 3 bases, there was a span of 13 bases. This CDR3 reads CASSQRAGRYTEAFF. The DNA of the CDR3 is TGCGCCAGCAGCCAACGGGCAGGTCGGTACACTGAAGCTTTCTTT.

About this clonotype: One end of the junction does not line up with germline, which may come from a read error. The chain carries TRBV24-1 and TRBJ1-5; tentative D call: TRBD1 (6 bases). The CDR3 loop spans 14 amino acids. Germline assignment: CDR1 KGHDR and CDR2 SFDVKD. CDR3 loop: CAASDMGAEQPQHF. The CDR3 DNA follows: TGTGCCGCCAGTGATATGGGGGCAGAACAGCCCCAGCATTTT.

This clonotype was recorded a few times. The CDR3 DNA is TGCGCCAGCAGCCAAGAGGGACTAACAAACAATGAGCAGTTCTTC. Protein sequence: CASSQEGLTNNEQFF. The V call is TRBV4-1, the J call TRBJ2-1; 7 bases map to TRBD2. There are 15 residues in the CDR3. V lost 0 bases to trimming and J lost 5 bases; unmatched junction nucleotides: 4. Germline V gene data show CDR1 as MGHRA and CDR2 as YSYEKL.

This chain links TRBV7-8 with TRBJ1-4, with D perhaps TRBD1 (5 bases). V was cut by 5 bases and J by 5 bases, with 12 bases left in between. Germline assignment: CDR1 SGHVS and CDR2 FQNEAQ. The CDR3 sequence is 14 residues long. The CDR3, as DNA: TGTGCCAGCAGCGGGGGACGGCCAAATGAAAAACTGTTTTTT. Amino acids: CASSGGRPNEKLFF.

The chain is built from TRBV20-1 and TRBJ2-7; the D is unclear. CDR1 and CDR2 (germline): DFQATT, SNEGSKA (reference sequence). The CDR3 is 12 residues long. Trimming stripped 6 bases from V and 5 bases from J, with 14 bases between. This CDR3 reads CSAPAEFDEQYF. In DNA, the CDR3 is TGCAGTGCCCCGGCCGAATTTGACGAGCAGTACTTC.

The gene calls are TRBV10-3 and TRBJ2-7; D possibly matches TRBD1 or TRBD2 (5 bases each). CDR1 is ENHRY and CDR2 is SYGVKD in the germline V gene. Trimming pared 11 bases from V and 4 bases from J, leaving 18 bases between. The CDR3 totals 13 residues. Written as DNA, the CDR3 is TGTGCCGCCCAACCGGGGCCCTCATACGAGCAGTACTTC. Translated: CAAQPGPSYEQYF.

The rearrangement joins TRBV4-1 to TRBJ2-7; D gene uncertain. Germline CDR1 MGHRA, CDR2 YSYEKL. Trimming took 0 bases from V and 3 from J, leaving 9 bases between them. The CDR3 spans 14 residues. The CDR3 coding sequence is TGCGCCAGCAGCCAAGATACCAGGTTCTACGAGCAGTACTTC. Protein product: CASSQDTRFYEQYF.

This sequence joins TRBV28 and TRBJ2-7; D ambiguous. Trimming removed 5 bases from V and 2 bases from J, with 10 bases in between. The CDR3 runs to 13 residues. From germline, CDR1 is MDHEN and CDR2 SYDVKM. CDR3 coding DNA: TGTGCCAGCAGTCAAGGGTGGACCTACGAGCAGTACTTC. It encodes CASSQGWTYEQYF. The full variable domain, in which reference TRBV28 and TRBJ2-7 provide the parts outside the CDR3, is DVKVTQSSRYLVKRTGEKVFLECVQDMDHENMFWYRQDPGLGLRLIYFSYDVKMKEKGDIPEGYSVSREKKERFSLILESASTNQTSMYLCASSQGWTYEQYFGPGTRLTVT.

Notes on this clonotype: A much more abundant neighbour one base away suggests this may be a read error. The chain carries TRBV29-1 and TRBJ2-1; D gene uncertain. This CDR3 spans 11 amino acids. Germline-derived CDR1 and CDR2 are SQVTM and ANQGSEA. Trimming shortened V by 4 bases and J by 9 bases, and 10 bases separated the two germline ends. In DNA form, the CDR3 reads TGCAGCGTTGGAGTAATCGCTGAGCAGTTCTTC. It encodes CSVGVIAEQFF.